These 27 T cell receptor beta chains share one sample of origin, sequenced in a study of T cell responses to AZD1222 COVID-19 vaccine. Libraries were prepared by immunoSEQ multiplex PCR; TCRdb keeps only in-frame clonotypes and omits some of them. The table includes under 150,000 clones, about 92% detected once. Source: peripheral blood, taken on day 0 of AZD1222 vaccination. Receptor source: an adult in good health.

J is TRBJ2-4 and V is TRBV11-3; D is perhaps TRBD1 (5 bases). Trimming removed 1 base at V and 2 bases at J, with 12 bases between. The CDR3 totals 16 residues. Germline V gene sequence: CDR1 SGHNT, CDR2 YENEEA. The CDR3 loop is CASSLGQGGTKNIQYF. The CDR3 nucleotides read TGTGCCAGCAGCTTAGGGCAGGGTGGGACCAAAAACATTCAGTACTTC.

The V gene is TRBV6-2 or TRBV6-3, the J gene TRBJ2-7, with D hard to call. Germline-derived CDR1 and CDR2 are MNHEY and SVGEGT. This CDR3 comprises 12 residues. V was cut by 1 base and J by 2 bases, with 3 bases left in between. CDR3 sequence: CASSYFTYEQYF. In nucleotides, the CDR3 is TGTGCCAGCAGTTACTTCACCTACGAGCAGTACTTC.

The V gene is TRBV4-3, the J gene TRBJ2-1; possible D gene TRBD2, 5 bases. The CDR3 extends over 16 amino acids. Germline assignment: CDR1 LGHNA and CDR2 YSLEER. V was clipped by 4 bases and J by 0 bases, with 13 bases between them. CDR3 sequence: CASSPWVGSSYNEQFF. The CDR3 DNA reads as TGCGCCAGCAGCCCCTGGGTAGGGAGCTCCTACAATGAGCAGTTCTTC.

CDR3 residues: CASSLSGQEGAFF. CDR3 nucleotides: TGCGCCAGCAGCCTGTCCGGACAGGAGGGAGCTTTCTTT. V is TRBV5-1 and J is TRBJ1-1; TRBD1 agrees at 7 bases. The germline V gene encodes CDR1 SGHRS and CDR2 YFSETQ. The junction had 10 bases not matched to a gene; V was cut back by 4 bases and J by 10 bases. This CDR3 comprises 13 residues.

The CDR3 sequence is CASSLFWDSLEAFF. The CDR3 DNA is TGTGCCAGCAGCTTGTTTTGGGACAGCCTAGAAGCTTTCTTT. This chain uses TRBV5-6 with TRBJ1-1, with 7 nucleotides matching TRBD1. V shed 1 base, J shed 8 bases, and the junction held 8 bases outside the gene matches. Germline CDR1 is SGHDT and CDR2 is YYEEEE. This CDR3 comprises 14 residues.

V usage is TRBV6-5 and J usage is TRBJ1-2, with D possibly matching TRBD1 (5 bases). The V gene lost 5 bases and the J gene lost 8 bases, with 15 bases spanning the gap. The CDR3 runs to 13 residues. Germline CDR1 is MNHEY and CDR2 is SVGAGI. Here the CDR3 DNA reads TGTGCCAGCAGTCAACGCCGCAGGGCCGGCTACACCTTC. Amino acid sequence: CASSQRRRAGYTF.

This chain connects TRBV3-1 (or the pseudogene TRBV3-2) to TRBJ2-3; D unclear. CDR3 length: 14 amino acids. The germline CDR1 and CDR2 sequences are LGHDT and YNNKEL (reference sequence). V was pared by 4 bases and J by 2 bases, with 10 bases between. The CDR3 loop reads CASSLRRFTDTQYF. In nucleotides, the CDR3 is TGTGCCAGCAGCCTTCGGCGTTTCACAGATACGCAGTATTTT.

This chain joins TRBV19 and TRBJ1-1; the D is unclear. Trimming removed 9 bases at V and 1 base at J, with 18 bases between. The CDR3 contains 15 residues. Germline-derived CDR1 and CDR2 are LNHDA and SQIVND (reference sequence). The CDR3 nucleotides read TGTGCCAGCCAAATCGAGAGCATGACGAACACTGAAGCTTTCTTT. Translation: CASQIESMTNTEAFF.

This CDR3 is CASSSRTGSTEAFF. CDR3 nucleotides: TGTGCCAGCAGTTCAAGGACAGGATCCACTGAAGCTTTCTTT. The chain recombines TRBV6-2 or TRBV6-3 with TRBJ1-1; TRBD1 agrees at 7 bases. This CDR3 has 14 amino acids. In germline, CDR1 is MNHEY, CDR2 SVGEGT. The V segment lost 4 bases and the J segment 4 bases; nucleotides outside the gene matches: 6.

This chain uses TRBV4-3 with TRBJ2-7, with 10 bases identical to TRBD2. In germline, CDR1 is LGHNA, CDR2 YSLEER. J gave up 2 bases and V 1 base, and 14 bases lay outside the gene matches. The CDR3 is made up of 19 amino acids. CDR3 nucleotides: TGCGCCAGCAGCCAAGCGGTAACGTTAGCGGGAGGAACTCCCTACGAGCAGTACTTC. Amino acids: CASSQAVTLAGGTPYEQYF.

The V and J genes are TRBV13 and TRBJ2-2; D gene unclear. From germline, CDR1 is PRHDT and CDR2 FYEKMQ (reference sequence). This CDR3 has 15 amino acids. With 1 base removed from V and 2 bases from J, the gap between germline ends came to 8 bases. The CDR3 bases are TGTGCCAGCAGCTTAGCTAGACTTAACACCGGGGAGCTGTTTTTT. The encoded protein is CASSLARLNTGELFF.

V is TRBV6-2 or TRBV6-3 and J is TRBJ2-5, with a weak D call TRBD2 (5 bases). The CDR3 covers 14 residues. CDR1 is MNHEY and CDR2 is SVGEGT in the germline V gene. The ends were cut back, 2 bases at V and 6 bases at J, with 13 bases in the middle. CDR3 sequence: CASSYATRGQTQYF. The CDR3 nucleotides are TGTGCCAGCAGTTACGCGACCCGGGGTCAGACCCAGTACTTC.

The CDR3 here is CASSQATADTEAFF. The CDR3 DNA reads as TGCGCCAGCAGCCAGGCGACAGCCGACACTGAAGCTTTCTTT. The chain links TRBV4-3 to TRBJ1-1, with a possible D match to TRBD1 (5 bases). Trimming shortened V by 3 bases and J by 3 bases, and 11 bases separated the two germline ends. Germline loops: CDR1 LGHNA, CDR2 YSLEER. This CDR3 comprises 14 residues.

The table lists this clone with a count of one. The chain employs TRBV7-9 and TRBJ1-4; D perhaps matches TRBD1 (6 bases). The length of the CDR3 is 13 residues. CDR1 and CDR2 (germline): SEHNR, FQNEAQ (reference sequence). V shed 5 bases and J shed 6 bases, with 10 bases lying between them. The CDR3 sequence is CASSGTYDEKLFF. CDR3 DNA sequence: TGTGCCAGCAGCGGGACATATGATGAAAAACTGTTTTTT. The entire variable domain, with the rest obtained from reference TRBV7-9 and TRBJ1-4, is as follows: DTGVSQNPRHKITKRGQNVTFRCDPISEHNRLYWYRQTLGQGPEFLTYFQNEAQLEKSRLLSDRFSAERPKGSFSTLEIQRTEQGDSAMYLCASSGTYDEKLFFGSGTQLSVL.

The rearrangement uses TRBV5-4 and TRBJ2-7; 7 nucleotides agree with TRBD2. Germline trimming cut 4 bases from V and 1 base from J; bases unmatched to any gene: 8. CDR1 is SGHNT and CDR2 is YYREEE in the germline V gene (reference sequence). The CDR3 sequence is 15 residues long. In nucleotides, the CDR3 is TGTGCCAGCAGCAAGGCGGGGGTCCAATCCTACGAGCAGTACTTC. This encodes CASSKAGVQSYEQYF.

This sequence joins TRBV5-5 and TRBJ2-5; no clear D. V was shortened by 4 bases and J by 5 bases, with 12 bases between the two germline ends. The length of the CDR3 is 13 residues. Germline V lookup: CDR1 SGHKS, CDR2 YYEKEE (reference sequence). The CDR3 here is CASSLRDKETQYF. CDR3 bases: TGTGCCAGCAGCCTCCGAGACAAGGAGACCCAGTACTTC. Full variable domain (remainder filled in from reference TRBV5-5 and TRBJ2-5): DAGVTQSPTHLIKTRGQQVTLRCSPISGHKSVSWYQQVLGQGPQFIFQYYEKEERGRGNFPDRFSARQFPNYSSELNVNALLLGDSALYLCASSLRDKETQYFGPGTRLLVL.

This clone was picked up one time. The chain employs TRBV6-2 or TRBV6-3 and TRBJ2-7; no clear D. This CDR3 region has 15 residues. V dropped 5 bases and J dropped 2 bases, with 16 bases sitting between them. The V gene's germline CDR1 is MNHEY and CDR2 SVGEGT. CDR3 nucleotide sequence: TGTGCCAGCAGTCCACAGCCCAGACTGGCCTACGAGCAGTACTTC. Its protein is CASSPQPRLAYEQYF.

The rearrangement uses TRBV11-2 and TRBJ2-7, with a possible D match to TRBD1 (5 bases). The V end was cut by 5 bases, the J end by 0 bases, with 14 bases between. This CDR3 region has 15 residues. The V gene's germline CDR1 is SGHAT and CDR2 FQNNGV. CDR3 coding DNA: TGTGCCAGCAGCCTTGACAGTGATAGCTCCTACGAGCAGTACTTC. Amino acids: CASSLDSDSSYEQYF.

The CDR3 sequence: CASTQSGYEQYF. The CDR3 region has the DNA TGCGCCAGCACCCAGTCGGGCTACGAGCAGTACTTC. The chain has TRBV5-1 and TRBJ2-7; D unclear. Trimming removed 6 bases at V and 3 bases at J, with 10 bases between. Germline loops: CDR1 SGHRS, CDR2 YFSETQ. This CDR3 has 12 amino acids.

This sequence joins TRBV4-3 and TRBJ2-3; 8 nucleotides agree with TRBD1. Germline lookup yields CDR1 LGHNA and CDR2 YSLEER. This CDR3 contains 14 residues. V lost 5 bases and J lost 0; bases outside the gene matches: 1. CDR3 loop: CASSYRGSTDTQYF. CDR3 DNA sequence: TGCGCCAGCAGCTACAGGGGGAGCACAGATACGCAGTATTTT.

The chain links TRBV5-1 to TRBJ1-4; 7 bases fit TRBD1. The germline gives CDR1 SGHRS, CDR2 YFSETQ. J lost 11 bases, V lost 4 bases, and 14 bases had no gene match. The CDR3 is 15 residues long. The CDR3 here is CASSQGVGAEGKLFF. The CDR3 DNA reads as TGCGCCAGCAGCCAGGGGGTCGGGGCCGAGGGGAAACTGTTTTTT.

This clone was seen once. The chain links TRBV7-9 to TRBJ2-7, with 10 bases identical to TRBD2. Germline V lookup: CDR1 SEHNR, CDR2 FQNEAQ (reference sequence). The CDR3 is 17 amino acids. V was pared by 1 base and J by 5 bases, with 11 bases of the junction left unmatched. The DNA of the CDR3 is TGTGCCAGCAGCTTAGGGGGGAAAGGGACTAGCGTCCACGAGCAGTACTTC. Its protein product is CASSLGGKGTSVHEQYF.

J is TRBJ1-5 and V is TRBV28; D may be TRBD1 (5 bases). Trimming left V 2 bases short and J 9 bases short, with 20 bases between. The CDR3 runs to 16 residues. The germline CDR1 and CDR2 sequences are MDHEN and SYDVKM. CDR3 nucleotides: TGTGCCAGCAGTTTAAGACATGGACACCGTATCGCGCCCCAGCATTTT. Translating it yields CASSLRHGHRIAPQHF.

The V and J genes are TRBV11-2 and TRBJ2-7; perhaps TRBD2 as D (5 bases). CDR3 length: 15 amino acids. Germline CDR1 and CDR2: SGHAT and FQNNGV. The V and J ends lost 5 bases and 6 bases respectively, with 20 bases between them. In DNA form, the CDR3 reads TGTGCCAGCAGCCAACCATCGGGGTTAGGAGTCGAGCAGTACTTC. Protein: CASSQPSGLGVEQYF.

This clone was seen only once. The chain joins TRBV7-9 to TRBJ1-1; D gene unclear. Trimming stripped 0 bases from V and 10 bases from J, with 12 bases between. Germline lookup yields CDR1 SEHNR and CDR2 FQNEAQ (reference sequence). The CDR3 loop spans 13 amino acids. DNA of the CDR3: TGTGCCAGCAGCTTAGCAGGATCCCTGGGAGCTTTCTTT. Protein product: CASSLAGSLGAFF.

The V gene is TRBV7-2, the J gene TRBJ2-1, with unresolved D. Germline V lookup: CDR1 SGHTA, CDR2 FQGNSA. The CDR3 runs to 12 residues. Between the trimmed V and J ends, which lost 5 bases and 8 bases, there was a span of 10 bases. CDR3 in amino acids: CASSPSRYEQFF. Written as DNA, the CDR3 is TGTGCCAGCAGCCCTTCGAGGTATGAGCAGTTCTTC.

This clone appeared a single time. The V and J genes are TRBV30 and TRBJ1-2, with 8 bases identical to TRBD1. The CDR3 runs to 14 residues. V dropped 3 bases and J dropped 5; count of bases not matched to a gene: 8. Germline CDR1 GTSNPN, CDR2 SVGIG (reference sequence). CDR3: CAWRGGTGEYGYTF. The CDR3 DNA sequence: TGTGCCTGGAGGGGGGGGACAGGCGAATATGGCTACACCTTC.